The TCR beta chain under discussion was sequenced for a study of T-cell memory formation after mild COVID-19. V was clipped by 5 bases and J by 3 bases; unmatched bases: 19. This CDR3 has 18 residues. Per germline, CDR1 SGHTA and CDR2 FQGTGA. Study results and caveats: Most CD4+ clones that shrank were in CM and EM, while CD8+ ones turned up in EMRA. From day 15 to 85, contracting clones were balanced between CD4 and CD8, whereas later expanders leaned toward CD4+. Some SARS-CoV-2-responding clones were already detected in memory before infection.

With constant-segment primers, 5'RACE yielded cDNA libraries of TCR alpha and TCR beta that carried sample barcodes and UMIs. One entry per CDR3 protein, called by TCRdb with MiXCR from the 5' RACE reads. There are some 300,000 distinct CDR3 sequences in the sample; roughly 19% occur only once, and under 25% lies in the top ten. About this clonotype: Its antigen is still unknown.

The source is a man between 18 and 35 years old who had mild COVID-19 (a few samples of this study predate the infection). Cell type and time point are not known. The sequencing sample was made of PBMCs or a T cell subset sorted from them (not recorded which). The chain uses TRBV7-3 and TRBJ2-7; 7 nucleotides line up with TRBD1. The CDR3 coding sequence is TGTGCCAGCAGCCCCCGGGCGGGTAAGTGGGACAGAGGCTACGAGCAGTACGTC. Translated: CASSPRAGKWDRGYEQYV.